This TCR beta chain was sequenced in a study of OX40 agonist ivuxolimab in advanced cancers. General observations from the study: Expanded peripheral T cell antigen specificity was not determined.

This clone appeared once. Its antigen remains unidentified. Sequenced by immunoSEQ multiplex PCR; TCRdb stores in-frame clones only, minus some. The table has 100,000 to 150,000 clones, less than 95% seen once. The V end lost 0 bases, the J end lost 0 bases, and 10 bases lay between the germline ends. In germline, CDR1 is SGHRS, CDR2 YFSETQ. This CDR3 region has 15 residues. This chain uses TRBV5-1 with TRBJ2-7; a possible D gene is TRBD2 (6 bases). This receptor was taken from an adult with an advanced solid tumor such as melanoma, head and neck, liver or kidney cancer. The sample was CD4+ or CD8+ T cells sorted from blood, taken in a trial of the OX40 agonist ivuxolimab. CDR3 loop: CASSLDGGTSYEQYF. The CDR3 DNA reads TGCGCCAGCAGCTTGGATGGCGGGACCTCCTACGAGCAGTACTTC. The variable domain in full, completed from reference TRBV5-1 and TRBJ2-7, reads KAGVTQTPRYLIKTRGQQVTLSCSPISGHRSVSWYQQTPGQGLQFLFEYFSETQRNKGNFPGRFSGRQFSNSRSEMNVSTLELGDSALYLCASSLDGGTSYEQYFGPGTRLTVT.